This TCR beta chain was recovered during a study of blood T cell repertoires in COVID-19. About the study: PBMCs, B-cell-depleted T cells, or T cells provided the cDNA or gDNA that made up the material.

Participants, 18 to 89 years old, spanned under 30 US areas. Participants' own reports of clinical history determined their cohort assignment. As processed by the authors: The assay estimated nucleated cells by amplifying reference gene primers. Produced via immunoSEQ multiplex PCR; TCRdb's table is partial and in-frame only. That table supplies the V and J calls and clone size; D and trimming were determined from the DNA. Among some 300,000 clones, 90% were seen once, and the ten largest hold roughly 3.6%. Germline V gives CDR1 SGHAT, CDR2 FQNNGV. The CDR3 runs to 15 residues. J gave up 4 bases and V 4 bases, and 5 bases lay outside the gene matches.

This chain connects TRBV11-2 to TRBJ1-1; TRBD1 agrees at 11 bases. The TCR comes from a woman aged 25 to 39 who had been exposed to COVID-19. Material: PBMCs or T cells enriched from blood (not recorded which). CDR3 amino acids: CASSSQGTGGTEAFF. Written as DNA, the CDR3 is TGTGCCAGCAGCTCCCAAGGGACAGGGGGCACTGAAGCTTTCTTT.